This TCR beta chain was sequenced for a study of blood T cells in healthy people across ages. Then a second PCR, running roughly 7 to 11 cycles, was carried out with a sample-barcoded 5' primer and a J-beta primer mix. Unique molecular identifiers of 12 random nucleotides labeled each cDNA. TCRdb re-derived calls from the 5' RACE reads in MiXCR, one entry per CDR3 protein. The sample has 1.4 million or so distinct CDR3 sequences, about 45% seen once. The source of this sequence is a young woman in good health. The sequenced sample was blood.

In DNA, the CDR3 is TGCAGTGCACCGACAGGGGTGAACAATCAGCCCCAGCATTTT. Its protein is CSAPTGVNNQPQHF. The chain is built from TRBV20-1 and TRBJ1-5; 8 bases map to TRBD1. The CDR3 contains 14 residues. CDR1 and CDR2 (germline): DFQATT, SNEGSKA (reference sequence). The ends lost 6 bases at V and 3 bases at J; junction bases unmatched: 7.